The 29 T cell receptor beta chains presented below share a single source sample, sequenced in a study of blood T cell repertoires in COVID-19. Data came from immunoSEQ multiplex PCR; TCRdb stores just in-frame clones and leaves some out. The sample shows over 130,000 clones, approximately 80% of them seen only once. The sequencing sample was made of PBMCs or T cells enriched from blood (not recorded which). The receptors here all came from a woman between 18 and 29 years old who had been exposed to COVID-19.

V is TRBV30 and J is TRBJ2-5; tentatively, D is TRBD2 (5 bases). Germline assignment: CDR1 GTSNPN and CDR2 SVGIG (reference sequence). V lost 0 bases to trimming and J lost 5 bases, with 13 bases between them. The length of the CDR3 is 14 residues. The CDR3 bases are TGTGCCTGGAGTGTGCTAGCTATCGGGGAGACCCAGTACTTC. This translates into CAWSVLAIGETQYF.

Only a few counts were recorded for this clone. The chain has TRBV5-6 and TRBJ1-2; D is possibly TRBD1 (6 bases). Germline CDR1 is SGHDT and CDR2 is YYEEEE. Trimming removed 2 bases at V and 4 bases at J, with 24 bases between. The CDR3 is 18 residues long. The CDR3 region has the DNA TGTGCCAGCAGCTTAGGATCGAGGTCAGGGGATAGTTTCTATGGCTACACCTTC. It is translated as CASSLGSRSGDSFYGYTF.

The chain carries TRBV7-2 and TRBJ1-4; 7 positions match TRBD1. The CDR3 runs 13 residues. J lost 13 bases, V lost 4 bases, and 9 bases had no gene match. CDR1 is SGHTA, CDR2 FQGNSA, per germline. CDR3 sequence: CASSSGQQQRLFF. DNA of the CDR3: TGTGCCAGCAGCTCGGGACAGCAGCAAAGACTGTTTTTT.

This chain connects TRBV28 to TRBJ1-4; no clear D. There are 12 residues in the CDR3. Trimming took off 1 base at V and 10 bases at J, with 7 bases between the two ends. CDR1 is MDHEN, CDR2 SYDVKM, per germline. In DNA form, the CDR3 reads TGTGCCAGCAGTTTATTCGGTGGAAAACTGTTTTTT. Its translation: CASSLFGGKLFF. The complete variable domain, with remaining parts taken from reference TRBV28 and TRBJ1-4, reads DVKVTQSSRYLVKRTGEKVFLECVQDMDHENMFWYRQDPGLGLRLIYFSYDVKMKEKGDIPEGYSVSREKKERFSLILESASTNQTSMYLCASSLFGGKLFFGSGTQLSVL.

This clone came up once. The J gene is TRBJ2-2, the V gene TRBV5-6; D is ambiguous. V was pared by 1 base and J by 1 base, with 5 bases between. Germline CDR1 SGHDT, CDR2 YYEEEE. The CDR3 has 14 amino acids. This CDR3 is CASSLIQNTGELFF. The CDR3 DNA follows: TGTGCCAGCAGCTTGATACAGAACACCGGGGAGCTGTTTTTT. Full variable domain (rest looked up from reference TRBV5-6 and TRBJ2-2): DAGVTQSPTHLIKTRGQQVTLRCSPKSGHDTVSWYQQALGQGPQFIFQYYEEEERQRGNFPDRFSGHQFPNYSSELNVNALLLGDSALYLCASSLIQNTGELFFGEGSRLTVL.

The CDR3: CASSPLGGGVREKLFF. The DNA of the CDR3 is TGTGCCAGCAGCCCACTCGGAGGAGGGGTAAGAGAAAAACTGTTTTTT. The V and J genes are TRBV3-1 (or the pseudogene TRBV3-2) and TRBJ1-4, with a tentative D call TRBD1 (5 bases). Germline loops: CDR1 LGHDT, CDR2 YNNKEL (reference sequence). V was clipped by 4 bases and J by 8 bases, with 20 bases between them. The CDR3 extends over 16 amino acids.

The chain joins TRBV15 to TRBJ2-2; 8 bases line up with TRBD1. Trimming at V came to 0 bases and at J to 9 bases, leaving 6 bases not matched to a gene. The CDR3 loop spans 15 amino acids. Germline CDR1 is LNHNV and CDR2 is YYDKDF (reference sequence). The CDR3 coding sequence is TGTGCCACCAGCAGAGAGGACAGGGCGGATCGGGAGCTGTTTTTT. Its protein product is CATSREDRADRELFF.

The chain employs TRBV5-6 and TRBJ1-4; D possibly corresponds to TRBD1 (6 bases). Germline CDR1 and CDR2: SGHDT and YYEEEE. This CDR3 is built from 14 residues. Trimming removed 4 bases at V and 4 bases at J, with 11 bases between. The CDR3 loop is CASSPTGRNEKLFF. The DNA for the CDR3 is TGTGCCAGCAGCCCGACAGGTCGTAATGAAAAACTGTTTTTT.

The chain combines TRBV7-2 with TRBJ2-7, with D possibly being TRBD2 (6 bases). Trimming left V 4 bases short and J 2 bases short, with 12 bases between. The CDR3 length is 14 residues. The germline V gene encodes CDR1 SGHTA and CDR2 FQGNSA. The CDR3, as DNA: TGTGCCAGCAGCTCTCTGGCGGGGACCTACGAGCAGTACTTC. It is translated as CASSSLAGTYEQYF.

The gene calls are TRBV5-1 and TRBJ2-7, with TRBD1 matching 7 bases. The CDR3 runs to 12 residues. The trim removed 4 bases at V and 3 bases at J, leaving 1 base unmatched. Per germline, CDR1 SGHRS and CDR2 YFSETQ. The chain's CDR3 is CASSHRGYEQYF. In nucleotides, the CDR3 is TGCGCCAGCAGCCACAGGGGCTACGAGCAGTACTTC. Combining the CDR3 with reference TRBV5-1 and TRBJ2-7 gives the whole variable domain KAGVTQTPRYLIKTRGQQVTLSCSPISGHRSVSWYQQTPGQGLQFLFEYFSETQRNKGNFPGRFSGRQFSNSRSEMNVSTLELGDSALYLCASSHRGYEQYFGPGTRLTVT.

This clone was seen a single time. The genes are TRBV7-9 and TRBJ2-7, with TRBD2 matching over 9 bases. The germline V gene has CDR1 SEHNR and CDR2 FQNEAQ (reference sequence). This CDR3 has 14 residues. The V segment lost 5 bases and the J segment 3 bases; nucleotides outside the gene matches: 5. In DNA form, the CDR3 reads TGTGCCAGCAGCCAGACTAGCGGCCACTACGAGCAGTACTTC. It specifies CASSQTSGHYEQYF.

Only one count was recorded for this clone. This chain links TRBV27 with TRBJ2-1; 8 bases fit TRBD2. Germline trimming cut 0 bases from V and 9 bases from J; bases unmatched to any gene: 7. Germline CDR1 and CDR2: MNHEY and SMNVEV (reference sequence). The CDR3 has 15 residues. The CDR3: CASSLSFLGGGEQFF. The CDR3 DNA reads TGTGCCAGCAGTTTATCCTTTCTCGGGGGGGGTGAGCAGTTCTTC.

V and J are TRBV4-1 and TRBJ2-5; TRBD1 agrees at 9 bases. The V gene end was trimmed by 1 base and the J gene end by 5 bases; junction bases not matched to a gene: 5. The CDR3 length is 15 residues. The germline CDR1 and CDR2 sequences are MGHRA and YSYEKL. The CDR3 loop is CASSQGTGEWETQYF. The CDR3, as DNA: TGCGCCAGCAGCCAAGGGACAGGGGAATGGGAGACCCAGTACTTC.

This chain connects TRBV6-4 to TRBJ2-3; 7 nucleotides align to TRBD1. The V and J ends lost 4 bases and 6 bases, in that order; junction bases with no gene match: 4. CDR1 and CDR2 (germline): MRHNA, SNTAGT. The CDR3 is made up of 13 amino acids. The CDR3 here is CASSGGGPDTQYF. In nucleotides, the CDR3 is TGTGCCAGCAGTGGAGGGGGCCCGGATACGCAGTATTTT.

CDR3 nucleotides: TGTGCCAGCAGCCAAGGTCCGACAGAAAAACTGTTTTTT. The encoded protein is CASSQGPTEKLFF. The rearrangement joins TRBV3-1 (or the pseudogene TRBV3-2) to TRBJ1-4; D not resolved. Germline V CDR1 and CDR2: LGHDT, YNNKEL (reference sequence). Trimming pared 1 base from V and 8 bases from J, leaving 8 bases between. The CDR3 consists of 13 residues.

The rearrangement uses TRBV3-1 (or the pseudogene TRBV3-2) and TRBJ1-2; D unclear. Between the trimmed V and J ends, which lost 6 bases and 4 bases, there was a span of 12 bases. CDR1 and CDR2 (germline): LGHDT, YNNKEL (reference sequence). The CDR3 is made up of 13 amino acids. CDR3 in amino acids: CASRPGNSYGYTF. The CDR3 nucleotides read TGTGCCAGCAGGCCAGGAAACTCCTATGGCTACACCTTC.

The rearrangement joins TRBV9 to TRBJ1-1, with 8 bases identical to TRBD1. Trimming removed 2 bases from V and 4 bases from J; junction bases left unmatched: 7. The CDR3 totals 15 residues. Germline V lookup: CDR1 SGDLS, CDR2 YYNGEE. CDR3 in amino acids: CASSVAPGGVTEAFF. CDR3 DNA sequence: TGTGCCAGCAGCGTTGCTCCAGGGGGCGTCACTGAAGCTTTCTTT.

The chain couples TRBV28 to TRBJ1-6, with 8 bases fitting TRBD1. V lost 6 bases and J lost 7; bases outside the gene matches: 5. CDR1 and CDR2 from the germline V gene are MDHEN and SYDVKM. The CDR3 length is 14 residues. The DNA of the CDR3 is TGTGCCAGCAGCTCGAACAGGGGGAATTCACCCCTCCACTTT. This sequence encodes CASSSNRGNSPLHF.

This clone is a singleton in its sample. The chain employs TRBV6-5 and TRBJ2-7, with 7 bases aligning to TRBD2. V was clipped by 7 bases and J by 7 bases; unmatched bases: 13. CDR1 MNHEY and CDR2 SVGAGI come from the germline V gene. This CDR3 spans 14 amino acids. CDR3 in DNA: TGTGCCAGCAAGCTTACTAGCGCCGTCGGGGAGCAGTACTTC. Its translation is CASKLTSAVGEQYF.

This chain uses TRBV19 with TRBJ1-1, with TRBD1 identical over 8 bases. The trim removed 6 bases at V and 4 bases at J, leaving 7 bases unmatched. The CDR3 contains 14 residues. The germline CDR1 and CDR2 sequences are LNHDA and SQIVND (reference sequence). CDR3 sequence (DNA): TGTGCCAGTAGACGACAGGGGCAAGGCACTGAAGCTTTCTTT. The encoded protein is CASRRQGQGTEAFF.

Only one count was recorded for this clone. This chain uses TRBV7-9 with TRBJ2-3, with 7 bases that match TRBD2. Germline V gene data show CDR1 as SEHNR and CDR2 as FQNEAQ (reference sequence). The V and J ends lost 5 bases and 0 bases, in that order; junction bases with no gene match: 8. The CDR3 loop spans 16 amino acids. This chain's CDR3 is CASSPSGAQSTDTQYF. In DNA, the CDR3 is TGTGCCAGCAGCCCTAGCGGAGCACAAAGCACAGATACGCAGTATTTT.

V usage is TRBV4-2 and J usage is TRBJ2-7; perhaps TRBD2 as D (6 bases). V gave up 0 bases and J gave up 2 bases, with 14 bases separating them. CDR3 length: 16 amino acids. CDR1 is LGHNA and CDR2 is YNFKEQ in the germline V gene. DNA of the CDR3: TGTGCCAGCAGCCAAGATTCGGGACTCCTACCCTACGAGCAGTACTTC. Translation: CASSQDSGLLPYEQYF.

The V gene is TRBV9, the J gene TRBJ1-6; maybe TRBD1 (5 bases). The CDR3 consists of 15 residues. Germline CDR1 reads SGDLS; CDR2 reads YYNGEE. Trimming removed 4 bases from V and 10 bases from J, with 18 bases in between. The CDR3 region is CASSLTPLGGSPLHF. CDR3 sequence (DNA): TGTGCCAGCAGCCTCACCCCCCTCGGGGGGTCACCCCTCCACTTT.

This chain connects TRBV5-1 to TRBJ1-5; 9 bases map to TRBD1. The V and J ends lost 0 bases and 0 bases, in that order; junction bases with no gene match: 1. Germline CDR1 is SGHRS and CDR2 is YFSETQ. The CDR3 is made up of 16 amino acids. The CDR3 DNA follows: TGCGCCAGCAGCTTGGACAGGGGGCATAGCAATCAGCCCCAGCATTTT. Its protein product is CASSLDRGHSNQPQHF.

The rearrangement uses TRBV28 and TRBJ1-3; a possible D gene is TRBD1 (5 bases). The CDR3 length is 16 residues. From germline, CDR1 is MDHEN and CDR2 SYDVKM. V gave up 2 bases and J gave up 4 bases, with 15 bases separating them. The CDR3 DNA reads TGTGCCAGCAGTTTAGGCCGAAGGGGCGGCGGAAACACCATATATTTT. Translated: CASSLGRRGGGNTIYF.

V and J are TRBV21-1 and TRBJ1-5; TRBD1, the table's D call, lacks a check against the DNA. TRBV21-1 is noted as a pseudogene. The CDR3 extends over 17 amino acids. CDR3 sequence: CASSKERRDRKAQPQHF. The CDR3 coding sequence is TGTGCCAGCAGCAAAGAACGCAGGGACAGGAAGGCTCAGCCCCAGCATTTT.

The CDR3 is CASSPDRTLTEAFF. The CDR3 coding sequence is TGTGCCAGCAGCCCGGACAGAACCCTCACTGAAGCTTTCTTT. V is TRBV6-5 and J is TRBJ1-1, with D tentatively TRBD1 (6 bases). The CDR3 has 14 residues. The V gene's germline CDR1 is MNHEY and CDR2 SVGAGI. V lost 6 bases, J lost 4 bases, and 15 bases lay in between.

The rearrangement uses TRBV3-1 (or the pseudogene TRBV3-2) and TRBJ2-5; D possibly corresponds to TRBD2 (5 bases). The CDR3 is 13 amino acids. V dropped 5 bases and J dropped 8 bases, with 15 bases sitting between them. Germline V gene data show CDR1 as LGHDT and CDR2 as YNNKEL (reference sequence). The CDR3: CASSLLGGGTQYF. In DNA, the CDR3 is TGTGCCAGCAGCTTACTAGGCGGAGGCACCCAGTACTTC.

V is TRBV27 and J is TRBJ2-1, with TRBD2 as a possible D gene (6 bases). Between the trimmed V and J ends, which lost 7 bases and 3 bases, there was a span of 16 bases. There are 15 residues in the CDR3. Germline-derived CDR1 and CDR2 are MNHEY and SMNVEV (reference sequence). CDR3 coding DNA: TGTGCCAGCACCCTGCATAGCGGCCTCTACAATGAGCAGTTCTTC. It specifies CASTLHSGLYNEQFF.